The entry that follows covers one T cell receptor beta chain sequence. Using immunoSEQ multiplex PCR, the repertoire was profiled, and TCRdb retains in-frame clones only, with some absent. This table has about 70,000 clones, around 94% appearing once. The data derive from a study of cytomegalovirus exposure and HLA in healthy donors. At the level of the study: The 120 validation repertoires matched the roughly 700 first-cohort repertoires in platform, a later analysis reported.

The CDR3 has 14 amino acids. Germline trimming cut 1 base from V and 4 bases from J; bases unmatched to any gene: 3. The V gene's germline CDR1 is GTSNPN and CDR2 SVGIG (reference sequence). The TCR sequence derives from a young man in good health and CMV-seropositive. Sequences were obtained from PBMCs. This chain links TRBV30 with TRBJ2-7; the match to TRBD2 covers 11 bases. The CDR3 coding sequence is TGTGCCTGGAGTGCCGGGACTAGCGGATACGAGCAGTACTTC. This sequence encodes CAWSAGTSGYEQYF.